The clone carrying this T cell receptor (beta chain) was counted many times. Its cognate antigen is unknown. The J segment lost 4 bases and the V segment lost 4 bases, leaving 8 bases of the junction unmatched. CDR1 is SGHRS, CDR2 YFSETQ, per germline. The CDR3 is made up of 15 amino acids. The entry originates in a study of spatial heterogeneity in lung cancer. Study conclusions and caveats: Intratumoral expanded alpha and beta TCR counts were found to track tumor mutation counts.

Time point here: sample taken at primary tumor resection. MiXCR was run by TCRdb on the 5' RACE reads, yielding one entry per CDR3 protein. Here the sample spans around 95,000 distinct CDR3 sequences, about 4.6% being singletons. The origin of this receptor is a male donor with early-stage non-small cell lung cancer. Sample: lung tumor tissue, taken at surgery. This sequence joins TRBV5-1 and TRBJ2-1, with 7 bases fitting TRBD1. CDR3 loop: CASSAPGQIYNEQFF. The DNA for the CDR3 is TGCGCCAGCAGCGCTCCGGGACAGATATACAATGAGCAGTTCTTC.